Listed below are T cell receptor beta chains from one sample, sequenced in a study of blood T cells in healthy people across ages. TCRdb independently ran MiXCR on the 5' RACE reads; one entry per CDR3 protein. The table records about 1.1 million distinct CDR3 sequences, more than 30% of them present only once. The sequenced sample consisted of blood. All receptors derive from a man between 18 and 29 years old in good health. Both conserved end residues are part of each CDR3. Each record gives: J gene, D gene, CDR3 length, V gene, clone size, CDR3 DNA, CDR3 protein. D genes are given only for firm matches. Size is omitted from some rows. Given values are once, few, many or a class for expanded clones.

j_gene: TRBJ2-3; d_gene: NA; len: 13; v_gene: TRBV29-1; abundance: NA; CDR3nt: TGCAGCGTTGGGGCGGGACTCTCAGATACGCAGTATTTT; CDR3aa: CSVGAGLSDTQYF
j_gene: TRBJ1-2; d_gene: NA; len: 17; v_gene: TRBV5-6; abundance: NA; CDR3nt: TGTGCCAGCACCACCGCGGGTGGGGAGACTACTAACTATGGCTACACCTTC; CDR3aa: CASTTAGGETTNYGYTF
j_gene: TRBJ1-2; d_gene: TRBD1; len: 15; v_gene: TRBV5-6; abundance: NA; CDR3nt: TGTGCCAGCAGCTTCCGGGACAGCAAGATCTATGGCTACACCTTC; CDR3aa: CASSFRDSKIYGYTF
j_gene: TRBJ2-5; d_gene: TRBD2; len: 15; v_gene: TRBV9; abundance: NA; CDR3nt: TGTGCCAGCAGCGTAGGTCCTGGGAGGGCAGAGACCCAGTACTTC; CDR3aa: CASSVGPGRAETQYF
j_gene: TRBJ2-1; d_gene: TRBD2; len: 15; v_gene: TRBV7-7; abundance: NA; CDR3nt: TGTGCCAGCAGCGTTAGCGGGGGGGCTTTCGATGAGCAGTTCTTC; CDR3aa: CASSVSGGAFDEQFF
j_gene: TRBJ2-7; d_gene: TRBD1; len: 15; v_gene: TRBV19; abundance: NA; CDR3nt: TGTGCCAGTAGTGCTCGGGACAGGGGAATCTACGAGCAGTACTTC; CDR3aa: CASSARDRGIYEQYF
j_gene: TRBJ2-7; d_gene: TRBD2; len: 15; v_gene: TRBV20-1; abundance: NA; CDR3nt: TGCAGTGCTAGCTCCGCTAGCGGGGGGTACAATGAGCAGTACTTC; CDR3aa: CSASSASGGYNEQYF
j_gene: TRBJ2-1; d_gene: TRBD1; len: 16; v_gene: TRBV2; abundance: NA; CDR3nt: TGTGCCAGCAGTGAGAGGCCCCGGGGACAGGGGTATGAGCAGTTCTTC; CDR3aa: CASSERPRGQGYEQFF
j_gene: TRBJ2-3; d_gene: NA; len: 15; v_gene: TRBV7-2; abundance: few; CDR3nt: TGTGCCAGCAGCAACCCCGGGCAGGTCGCAGATACGCAGTATTTT; CDR3aa: CASSNPGQVADTQYF
j_gene: TRBJ2-3; d_gene: TRBD1; len: 16; v_gene: TRBV11-2; abundance: NA; CDR3nt: TGTGCCAGCAGCTTAGTGGGGACAGGGCTCACAGATACGCAGTATTTT; CDR3aa: CASSLVGTGLTDTQYF
j_gene: TRBJ1-1; d_gene: NA; len: 15; v_gene: TRBV9; abundance: NA; CDR3nt: TGTGCCAGCAGCGTAGGCCCAGGGATGAACACTGAAGCTTTCTTT; CDR3aa: CASSVGPGMNTEAFF
j_gene: TRBJ1-1; d_gene: TRBD1; len: 16; v_gene: TRBV4-3; abundance: NA; CDR3nt: TGCGCCAGCAGCCAAGCTCGGGACAGGGACGACACTGAAGCTTTCTTT; CDR3aa: CASSQARDRDDTEAFF
j_gene: TRBJ2-7; d_gene: NA; len: 16; v_gene: TRBV6-6; abundance: NA; CDR3nt: TGTGCCAGCAGTTACTCGAGTGGTAGGGGGTTCGGTGAGCAGTACTTC; CDR3aa: CASSYSSGRGFGEQYF
j_gene: TRBJ1-1; d_gene: TRBD1; len: 12; v_gene: TRBV2; abundance: NA; CDR3nt: TGTGCCAGCAGGGGGGACAGTGATGAAGCTTTCTTT; CDR3aa: CASRGDSDEAFF
j_gene: TRBJ1-3; d_gene: NA; len: 14; v_gene: TRBV10-3; abundance: few; CDR3nt: TGTGCCATCAGTGAACGAGGATCCGGAAACACCATATATTTT; CDR3aa: CAISERGSGNTIYF
j_gene: TRBJ2-7; d_gene: TRBD2; len: 16; v_gene: TRBV12-3/TRBV12-4; abundance: once; CDR3nt: TGTGCCAGCAGTCGCCCCCCTAGCGGGGGCCACAATGAGCAGTACTTC; CDR3aa: CASSRPPSGGHNEQYF
j_gene: TRBJ2-2; d_gene: NA; len: 15; v_gene: TRBV12-3/TRBV12-4; abundance: few; CDR3nt: TGTGCCAGCAGTTTCGGGCAGGGTAGCACCGGGGAGCTGTTTTTT; CDR3aa: CASSFGQGSTGELFF
j_gene: TRBJ2-3; d_gene: NA; len: 14; v_gene: TRBV29-1; abundance: few; CDR3nt: TGCAGCGTGCTTCCCCTCCAAAGCACAGATACGCAGTATTTT; CDR3aa: CSVLPLQSTDTQYF
j_gene: TRBJ1-4; d_gene: NA; len: 14; v_gene: TRBV7-9; abundance: NA; CDR3nt: TGTGCCAGCAGCTTCGGGGGGAGGTTTGAAAAACTGTTTTTT; CDR3aa: CASSFGGRFEKLFF
j_gene: TRBJ1-1; d_gene: NA; len: 16; v_gene: TRBV7-9; abundance: NA; CDR3nt: TGTGCCAGCAGCTTAGGGGAGGGGGTGATGAACACTGAAGCTTTCTTT; CDR3aa: CASSLGEGVMNTEAFF
j_gene: TRBJ1-1; d_gene: NA; len: 11; v_gene: TRBV2; abundance: NA; CDR3nt: TGTGCCAGCAGTGCGAAGGGACAAGCTTTCTTT; CDR3aa: CASSAKGQAFF
j_gene: TRBJ1-4; d_gene: NA; len: 13; v_gene: TRBV12-3/TRBV12-4; abundance: NA; CDR3nt: TGTGCCAGCGGGATGAACTCCAATGAAAAACTGTTTTTT; CDR3aa: CASGMNSNEKLFF
j_gene: TRBJ1-5; d_gene: TRBD1; len: 15; v_gene: TRBV12-3/TRBV12-4; abundance: few; CDR3nt: TGTGCCAGCAGCCCCCTAGGACAGGGCAATCAGCCCCAGCATTTT; CDR3aa: CASSPLGQGNQPQHF
j_gene: TRBJ1-4; d_gene: TRBD1; len: 13; v_gene: TRBV20-1; abundance: NA; CDR3nt: TGCAGTGCCCAGGGGGCCTATAATGAAAAACTGTTTTTT; CDR3aa: CSAQGAYNEKLFF
j_gene: TRBJ1-2; d_gene: TRBD1; len: 13; v_gene: TRBV3-1; abundance: few; CDR3nt: TGTGCCAGCAGCCAGACAGGGGATACTGGCTACACCTTC; CDR3aa: CASSQTGDTGYTF
j_gene: TRBJ1-5; d_gene: TRBD1; len: 15; v_gene: TRBV5-1; abundance: few; CDR3nt: TGCGCCAGCAGCTTGAGAGGGGGCGTCTACCAGCCCCAGCATTTT; CDR3aa: CASSLRGGVYQPQHF
j_gene: TRBJ2-4; d_gene: NA; len: 13; v_gene: TRBV20-1; abundance: few; CDR3nt: TGCAGTGCTAGATATTTGACAGCAGGAGAGCAGTACTTC; CDR3aa: CSARYLTAGEQYF
j_gene: TRBJ2-1; d_gene: TRBD2; len: 17; v_gene: TRBV7-2; abundance: few; CDR3nt: TGTGCCAGCAGCTTACCGCTAGCGGGGGGCTCCTACAATGAGCAGTTCTTC; CDR3aa: CASSLPLAGGSYNEQFF
j_gene: TRBJ1-6; d_gene: NA; len: 15; v_gene: TRBV20-1; abundance: once; CDR3nt: TGCAGTGCTAGAGGGCCGGGAATTTCAAATTCACCCCTCCACTTT; CDR3aa: CSARGPGISNSPLHF
j_gene: TRBJ2-7; d_gene: NA; len: 15; v_gene: TRBV5-1; abundance: NA; CDR3nt: TGCGTCAGCAGCTTAAACAAGGAAATTTACAATGAGCAGTACTTC; CDR3aa: CVSSLNKEIYNEQYF
j_gene: TRBJ2-7; d_gene: NA; len: 14; v_gene: TRBV16; abundance: few; CDR3nt: TGTGCCAGCAGCCAATCGGGCGGCCGTAACGAGCAGTACTTC; CDR3aa: CASSQSGGRNEQYF
j_gene: TRBJ2-5; d_gene: NA; len: 13; v_gene: TRBV27; abundance: NA; CDR3nt: TGTGCCAGCAGTTCTGAATATCAAGAGACCCAGTACTTC; CDR3aa: CASSSEYQETQYF
j_gene: TRBJ1-4; d_gene: TRBD1; len: 13; v_gene: TRBV20-1; abundance: few; CDR3nt: TGCAGTGCTAGGAGGACAGGGAGTGAAAAACTGTTTTTT; CDR3aa: CSARRTGSEKLFF
j_gene: TRBJ1-2; d_gene: NA; len: 14; v_gene: TRBV12-3/TRBV12-4; abundance: NA; CDR3nt: TGTGCCAGCAGTTTAGTGGGAGGCCAAAATGGCTACACCTTC; CDR3aa: CASSLVGGQNGYTF
j_gene: TRBJ2-1; d_gene: TRBD2; len: 15; v_gene: TRBV20-1; abundance: once; CDR3nt: TGCAGTGCTAGAATCCCGGGACTAGCTAGTTACGAGCAGTTCTTC; CDR3aa: CSARIPGLASYEQFF
j_gene: TRBJ2-7; d_gene: NA; len: 15; v_gene: TRBV7-9; abundance: NA; CDR3nt: TGTGCCAGCAGCTCCACAGGAAAGGGCCCTCGAGAGCAGTACTTC; CDR3aa: CASSSTGKGPREQYF
j_gene: TRBJ2-7; d_gene: NA; len: 11; v_gene: TRBV7-9; abundance: few; CDR3nt: TGTGCCAGCAGCTTAGAGTTCGAGCAGTACTTC; CDR3aa: CASSLEFEQYF
j_gene: TRBJ2-3; d_gene: NA; len: 15; v_gene: TRBV9; abundance: many; CDR3nt: TGTGCCAGCAGCGTAGAACCGGGTAGAACAGATACGCAGTATTTT; CDR3aa: CASSVEPGRTDTQYF
j_gene: TRBJ2-3; d_gene: TRBD2; len: 15; v_gene: TRBV9; abundance: NA; CDR3nt: TGTGTCAGCAGCGTAGCCTCGGGAGGGACAGATACGCAGTATTTT; CDR3aa: CVSSVASGGTDTQYF
j_gene: TRBJ2-6; d_gene: NA; len: 16; v_gene: TRBV4-2; abundance: NA; CDR3nt: TGTGCCAGCAGCCAAGATGACCTCTCTGGGGCCAACGTCCTGACTTTC; CDR3aa: CASSQDDLSGANVLTF
j_gene: TRBJ2-1; d_gene: NA; len: 15; v_gene: TRBV4-2; abundance: NA; CDR3nt: TGTGCCAGCAGCCAAGAACGGGTGGGGCCCAATGAGCAGTTCTTC; CDR3aa: CASSQERVGPNEQFF
j_gene: TRBJ1-4; d_gene: TRBD1; len: 17; v_gene: TRBV20-1; abundance: few; CDR3nt: TGCAGTGCTACGACAGGGTTTTTGCTACCGGATAATGAAAAACTGTTTTTT; CDR3aa: CSATTGFLLPDNEKLFF
j_gene: TRBJ2-1; d_gene: TRBD1; len: 16; v_gene: TRBV5-1; abundance: once; CDR3nt: TGCGCCAGCAGCTTTGTCGGGACAGGTTCATACAATGAGCAGTTCTTC; CDR3aa: CASSFVGTGSYNEQFF
j_gene: TRBJ1-5; d_gene: NA; len: 13; v_gene: TRBV15; abundance: NA; CDR3nt: TGTGCCACCAGCAGAGAGGGTCCTCAGCCCCAGCATTTT; CDR3aa: CATSREGPQPQHF
j_gene: TRBJ2-7; d_gene: NA; len: 16; v_gene: TRBV7-9; abundance: NA; CDR3nt: TGTGCCAGCAGCTTAGGGCCGCCTAGGGGCTCCTACGAGCAGTACTTC; CDR3aa: CASSLGPPRGSYEQYF